The source of this TCR beta chain is a study of naive CD8 T cells in extremely preterm neonates. Assay: immunoSEQ multiplex PCR; the TCRdb copy retains only in-frame clones and omits some. The repertoire holds some 7,000 clones, with 98% as singletons. CDR3 length: 15 amino acids. Trimming took 5 bases from V and 5 from J, leaving 17 bases between them. CDR1 and CDR2 (germline): SNHLY, FYNNEI. A remark on this clone: Antigen specificity is unknown.

Broader study findings: Preterm infants showed shorter CDR3s, fewer N additions and less trimming than older groups.

The V call is TRBV2, the J call TRBJ2-3; weak D call: TRBD1 (6 bases). The source material was naive CD8+ T cells from blood. The TCR comes from a human donor in good health. The CDR3 coding sequence is TGTGCCAGCAGTAAATCGAGGGGGAGAGGAGATACGCAGTATTTT. It is translated as CASSKSRGRGDTQYF. The whole variable domain, remainder taken from reference TRBV2 and TRBJ2-3, is EPEVTQTPSHQVTQMGQEVILRCVPISNHLYFYWYRQILGQKVEFLVSFYNNEISEKSEIFDDQFSVERPDGSNFTLKIRSTKLEDSAMYFCASSKSRGRGDTQYFGPGTRLTVL.